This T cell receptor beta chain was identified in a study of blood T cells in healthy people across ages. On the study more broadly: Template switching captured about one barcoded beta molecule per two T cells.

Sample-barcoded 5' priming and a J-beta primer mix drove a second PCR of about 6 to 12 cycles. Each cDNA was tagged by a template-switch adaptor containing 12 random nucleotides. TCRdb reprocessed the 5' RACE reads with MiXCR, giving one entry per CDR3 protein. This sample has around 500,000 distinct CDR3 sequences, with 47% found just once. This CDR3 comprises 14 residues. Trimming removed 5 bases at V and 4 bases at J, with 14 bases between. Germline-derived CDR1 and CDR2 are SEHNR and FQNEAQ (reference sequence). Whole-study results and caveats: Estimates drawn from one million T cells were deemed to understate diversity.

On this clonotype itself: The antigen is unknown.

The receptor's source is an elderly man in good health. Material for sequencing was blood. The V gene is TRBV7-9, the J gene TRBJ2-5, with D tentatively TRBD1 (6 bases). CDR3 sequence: CASSPLGHRETQYF. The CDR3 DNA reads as TGTGCCAGCAGCCCTCTGGGACATAGAGAGACCCAGTACTTC.